This T cell receptor beta chain was recorded in a study of pediatric ulcerative colitis. Study outcomes and limitations: Acute severe colitis showed lower rectal diversity from clonal expansions. Total lymphocyte DNA, not sorted subsets, was the template.

Profiled with immunoSEQ multiplex PCR; TCRdb holds only in-frame clones, not every one. The table includes tens of thousands of clones, 75% to 85% detected once. Germline values: CDR1 SNHLY, CDR2 FYNNEI. J gave up 2 bases and V 4 bases, and 6 bases lay outside the gene matches. CDR3 length equals 16 residues. A word on this clone: Its antigen is still unknown.

Sequencing was carried out using blood. This chain joins TRBV2 and TRBJ1-5, with 9 bases matching TRBD1. The sequence came from a boy aged 5-17 years with moderate ulcerative colitis. CDR3 residues: CASSARTGERNQPQHF. The CDR3 coding sequence is TGTGCCAGCAGTGCCCGGACAGGGGAGCGCAATCAGCCCCAGCATTTT.